Below, 21 T cell receptor beta chains from the same sample are listed, as sequenced in a study of chemoradiotherapy in HPV16-positive cancers. Method: immunoSEQ multiplex PCR; TCRdb's copy keeps in-frame clones and lacks some. The sample carries 5,500 to 6,500 clones, around 88% recorded once. The starting material was blood, obtained from a patient who underwent chemoradiotherapy. The receptors were sampled from a human donor with HPV-associated anogenital cancer.

This rearrangement joins TRBV9 to TRBJ2-3; D possibly corresponds to TRBD2 (6 bases). Trimming cost V 0 bases and J 2 bases, with 13 bases left between them. CDR3 length: 16 amino acids. In germline, CDR1 is SGDLS, CDR2 YYNGEE. The CDR3, as DNA: TGTGCCAGCAGCGTAGCTGCGGGGCCTAACACAGATACGCAGTATTTT. Translating gives CASSVAAGPNTDTQYF.

The chain couples TRBV30 to TRBJ2-7; either TRBD1 or TRBD2 may fit D (5 bases each). The CDR3 has 15 amino acids. Germline V gene sequence: CDR1 GTSNPN, CDR2 SVGIG (reference sequence). The V end lost 1 base, the J end lost 0 bases, and 13 bases lay between the germline ends. CDR3 coding DNA: TGTGCCTGGAGTGGAGGGACGGGGAGCTCCTACGAGCAGTACTTC. Amino acids: CAWSGGTGSSYEQYF.

The rearrangement joins TRBV6-1 to TRBJ2-5; D is unresolved. This CDR3 region has 13 residues. V was cut by 3 bases and J by 5 bases, with 10 bases left in between. Per the germline V gene, CDR1 is MNHNS and CDR2 is SASEGT. This CDR3 reads CASSEGEWETQYF. CDR3 bases: TGTGCCAGCAGTGAGGGCGAATGGGAGACCCAGTACTTC.

The chain couples TRBV19 to TRBJ2-1; 16 nucleotides line up with TRBD2. The CDR3 loop spans 16 amino acids. V shed 4 bases and J 9 bases; nucleotides not matched to a gene: 6. Per the germline V gene, CDR1 is LNHDA and CDR2 is SQIVND (reference sequence). This chain's CDR3 is CASSTGLAGGLSEQFF. The CDR3 nucleotides are TGTGCCAGTAGTACGGGACTAGCGGGGGGGCTGAGTGAGCAGTTCTTC. The complete variable domain, with remaining parts taken from reference TRBV19 and TRBJ2-1, reads DGGITQSPKYLFRKEGQNVTLSCEQNLNHDAMYWYRQDPGQGLRLIYYSQIVNDFQKGDIAEGYSVSREKKESFPLTVTSAQKNPTAFYLCASSTGLAGGLSEQFFGPGTRLTVL.

The chain couples TRBV7-9 to TRBJ1-4; weak D call: TRBD1 (5 bases). Germline V lookup: CDR1 SEHNR, CDR2 FQNEAQ (reference sequence). The CDR3 has 15 amino acids. The V gene lost 1 base and the J gene lost 7 bases, with 13 bases spanning the gap. CDR3 amino acids: CASSLGGLDSEKLFF. CDR3 in DNA: TGTGCCAGCAGCTTAGGGGGACTAGACTCTGAAAAACTGTTTTTT.

The chain is built from TRBV11-1 and TRBJ1-1; possibly TRBD1 for D (5 bases). The CDR3 runs 14 residues. CDR1 and CDR2 from the germline V gene are SGHAT and FQDESV (reference sequence). Trimming pared 2 bases from V and 5 bases from J, leaving 12 bases between. As DNA, the CDR3 is TGTGCCAGCAGCTTAAATCGGGGCGGAACTGAAGCTTTCTTT. Amino acid sequence: CASSLNRGGTEAFF.

Only one count was recorded for this clone. The chain is built from TRBV7-2 and TRBJ1-2; 8 positions agree with TRBD1. The CDR3 is made up of 14 amino acids. V was pared by 1 base and J by 8 bases, with 6 bases of the junction left unmatched. From germline, CDR1 is SGHTA and CDR2 FQGNSA. The CDR3 is CASSLETGDRGYTF. The CDR3 DNA follows: TGTGCCAGCAGCTTAGAGACAGGGGATCGAGGCTACACCTTC.

V gene TRBV2 combines with J gene TRBJ2-7; D is unresolved. CDR3 length equals 13 residues. Germline V gives CDR1 SNHLY, CDR2 FYNNEI. The germline V and J ends were trimmed by 4 bases and 3 bases, with 10 bases remaining between them. The CDR3 DNA is TGTGCCAGCAGTGTGATCTTCCGCTACGAGCAGTACTTC. Amino acids: CASSVIFRYEQYF.

This sequence joins TRBV6-6 and TRBJ2-1; D gene uncertain. This CDR3 comprises 12 residues. Germline CDR1 is MNHNY and CDR2 is SVGAGI (reference sequence). Trimming stripped 0 bases from V and 8 bases from J, with 5 bases between. The CDR3 here is CASSYSWHEQFF. The DNA for the CDR3 is TGTGCCAGCAGTTACTCTTGGCATGAGCAGTTCTTC.

The chain is built from TRBV5-1 and TRBJ2-7; 12 bases align to TRBD2. Trimming cost V 6 bases and J 2 bases; bases outside gene matches: 6. Germline-derived CDR1 and CDR2 are SGHRS and YFSETQ. This CDR3 has 15 amino acids. The CDR3 protein is CASTLGTSGPYEQYF. CDR3 nucleotides: TGCGCCAGCACCCTTGGGACTAGCGGGCCCTACGAGCAGTACTTC.

The chain has TRBV10-1 and TRBJ2-5, with D possibly being TRBD1 or TRBD2 (7 bases each). Trimming stripped 7 bases from V and 13 bases from J, with 10 bases between. Germline CDR1 reads WNHNN; CDR2 reads SYGVQD (reference sequence). The CDR3 runs to 9 residues. CDR3 DNA sequence: TGCGCCAGCACAGGGGGGGGGTACTTC. It yields the protein CASTGGGYF.

This sequence joins TRBV28 and TRBJ2-1, with D maybe TRBD2 (6 bases). The CDR3 loop spans 15 amino acids. V was shortened by 4 bases and J by 0 bases, with 10 bases between the two germline ends. CDR1 and CDR2 (germline): MDHEN, SYDVKM. In nucleotides, the CDR3 is TGTGCCAGCAGTTCTAGCGAGAGCTCCTACAATGAGCAGTTCTTC. Protein product: CASSSSESSYNEQFF.

J is TRBJ2-5 and V is TRBV9; no reliable D call. From germline, CDR1 is SGDLS and CDR2 YYNGEE. Trimming took off 6 bases at V and 1 base at J, with 22 bases between the two ends. CDR3 length equals 17 residues. The CDR3 is CASTPTEGHQIQETQYF. CDR3 coding DNA: TGTGCCAGCACCCCCACCGAAGGGCACCAAATCCAAGAGACCCAGTACTTC.

A few counts support this clone. The chain joins TRBV27 to TRBJ2-3; 9 positions agree with TRBD1. The CDR3 loop spans 16 amino acids. Germline CDR1 MNHEY, CDR2 SMNVEV (reference sequence). The V and J ends lost 0 bases and 4 bases, in that order; junction bases with no gene match: 5. The CDR3 sequence: CASSLSGQGVADTQYF. CDR3 nucleotide sequence: TGTGCCAGCAGTTTATCGGGACAGGGAGTTGCAGATACGCAGTATTTT.

The CDR3 DNA reads TGTGCCAGCAGCTTCCCTCCTTACGAGCAGTACTTC. It specifies CASSFPPYEQYF. The chain combines TRBV5-4 with TRBJ2-7, with D unresolved. Germline assignment: CDR1 SGHNT and CDR2 YYREEE (reference sequence). The CDR3 is 12 residues long. Trimming removed 2 bases from V and 4 bases from J, with 7 bases in between.

The chain recombines TRBV14 with TRBJ1-5, with TRBD1 matching 8 bases. Germline values: CDR1 SGHDN, CDR2 FVKESK. V shed 5 bases and J 0 bases; nucleotides not matched to a gene: 9. The CDR3 has 17 residues. CDR3 region: CASSDRDRTLSNQPQHF. CDR3 DNA: TGTGCCAGCAGCGACCGGGACAGGACCCTTAGCAATCAGCCCCAGCATTTT.

Only one count was recorded for this clone. The rearrangement links TRBV5-8 to TRBJ2-7; possible D gene TRBD2, 6 bases. V was clipped by 2 bases and J by 7 bases, with 13 bases between them. The V gene's germline CDR1 is SGHTS and CDR2 YDEGEE. CDR3 size: 13 residues. CDR3 bases: TGTGCCAGCAGCTTCCAACTGGAGGGGGAGCAGTACTTC. Its protein is CASSFQLEGEQYF.

The chain uses TRBV29-1 and TRBJ1-2; tentative D call: TRBD1 (5 bases). The germline V gene encodes CDR1 SQVTM and CDR2 ANQGSEA. The ends were cut back, 7 bases at V and 5 bases at J, with 23 bases in the middle. This CDR3 is 15 amino acids long. CDR3 region: CSAQTGGGNGYGYTF. DNA of the CDR3: TGCAGCGCCCAGACGGGGGGAGGGAACGGATATGGCTACACCTTC.

This clone was seen only a few times. This chain uses TRBV2 with TRBJ1-2, with D perhaps TRBD1 (5 bases). The CDR3 spans 14 residues. Germline V gene sequence: CDR1 SNHLY, CDR2 FYNNEI. V lost 8 bases and J 4 bases, leaving 17 bases between the germline ends. The CDR3 is CASGSVQGGYGYTF. In DNA, the CDR3 is TGTGCCAGCGGATCAGTGCAGGGAGGCTATGGCTACACCTTC.

The genes are TRBV6-1 and TRBJ1-2; D unresolved. V was shortened by 2 bases and J by 0 bases, with 10 bases between the two germline ends. The CDR3 consists of 15 residues. The germline V gene has CDR1 MNHNS and CDR2 SASEGT. CDR3 amino acids: CASSEWAVANYGYTF. CDR3 DNA sequence: TGTGCCAGCAGTGAATGGGCAGTAGCTAACTATGGCTACACCTTC.

The V call is TRBV5-1, the J call TRBJ1-6; tentative D call: TRBD1 (5 bases). V lost 0 bases and J 7 bases, leaving 11 bases between the germline ends. The CDR3 runs 15 residues. Germline V gene data show CDR1 as SGHRS and CDR2 as YFSETQ. The CDR3 region has the DNA TGCGCCAGCAGCTTGGCCCCAGGGACCAATTCACCCCTCCACTTT. This codes for CASSLAPGTNSPLHF.